This T cell receptor beta chain originates from a study of cytomegalovirus exposure and HLA in healthy donors. The PCR used 60 Vbeta and 13 Jbeta primers. Sequencing used immunoSEQ multiplex PCR; TCRdb keeps in-frame clones, though not all of them. The sample records under 200,000 clones, 82% being singletons. Unmatched junction bases numbered 12, after V lost 2 bases and J lost 8 bases. The CDR3 consists of 16 residues. Germline V CDR1 and CDR2: SGHTA, FQGNSA. This chain joins TRBV7-2 and TRBJ1-2; 9 bases agree with TRBD1. Sequences were obtained from PBMCs. The sequence was obtained from a girl aged 2 to 9 in good health and CMV-seropositive. CDR3 sequence (DNA): TGTGCCAGCAGCTTAACCCGGACAGGGGACGGATCAGGCTACACCTTC. Translating it yields CASSLTRTGDGSGYTF.